The clone carrying this TCR beta chain came up a few times. Use of 60 Vbeta and 13 Jbeta primers characterized the PCR. The data were produced by immunoSEQ multiplex PCR, yet TCRdb's version contains in-frame clones alone and is incomplete. The sample gives tens of thousands of clones, 60% to 85% of which show up once; roughly 3.5% is in the top ten. Germline V gene data show CDR1 as KGHSH and CDR2 as LQKENI. The V and J ends lost 5 bases and 0 bases respectively, with 14 bases between them. The CDR3 totals 16 residues. The sample comes from a study of cytomegalovirus exposure and HLA in healthy donors.

J is TRBJ1-5 and V is TRBV18, with D hard to call. Material for sequencing was PBMCs. The source of this sequence is a man younger than 35 in good health and CMV-seronegative. CDR3 in amino acids: CASSSIDWYSNQPQHF. The CDR3 DNA follows: TGTGCCAGCTCATCGATTGACTGGTATAGCAATCAGCCCCAGCATTTT.